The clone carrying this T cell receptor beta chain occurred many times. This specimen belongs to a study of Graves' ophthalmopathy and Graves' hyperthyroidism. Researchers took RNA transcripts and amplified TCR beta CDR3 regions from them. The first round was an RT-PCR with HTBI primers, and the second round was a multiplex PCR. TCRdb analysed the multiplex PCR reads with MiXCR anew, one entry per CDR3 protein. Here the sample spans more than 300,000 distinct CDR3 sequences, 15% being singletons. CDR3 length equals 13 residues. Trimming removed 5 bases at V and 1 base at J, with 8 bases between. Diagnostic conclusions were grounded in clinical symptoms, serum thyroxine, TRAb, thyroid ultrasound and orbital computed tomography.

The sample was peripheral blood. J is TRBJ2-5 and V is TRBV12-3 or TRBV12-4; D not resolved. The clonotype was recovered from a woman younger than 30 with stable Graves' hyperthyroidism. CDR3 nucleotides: TGTGCCAGCAGTCGACTCCGCCAAGAGACCCAGTACTTC. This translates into CASSRLRQETQYF.